A single sample gave rise to the 23 T cell receptor beta chains below, sequenced in a study of blood T cell repertoires in COVID-19. Some clones are missing from TCRdb's copy, which holds only in-frame ones; the method was immunoSEQ multiplex PCR. The sample lists over 200,000 clones, around 86% occurring once. The sample was peripheral blood. The receptors shown here come from a human donor in a cohort sampled during active COVID-19.

This clone appeared a single time. The CDR3: CASSLDRSGYTF. The CDR3 DNA is TGTGCCAGCAGCTTAGATCGGAGTGGCTACACCTTC. The V gene is TRBV7-2, the J gene TRBJ1-2; D is uncertain. Germline V CDR1 and CDR2: SGHTA, FQGNSA. V was clipped by 1 base and J by 7 bases, with 7 bases between them. CDR3 length equals 12 residues.

The chain uses TRBV30 and TRBJ2-1; the match to TRBD1 covers 9 bases. V dropped 0 bases and J dropped 14; count of bases not matched to a gene: 8. Germline CDR1 GTSNPN, CDR2 SVGIG (reference sequence). The CDR3 has 13 residues. CDR3 sequence: CAWSVLVGQGKFF. CDR3 nucleotide sequence: TGTGCCTGGAGTGTACTCGTTGGACAGGGGAAGTTCTTC.

This chain joins TRBV27 and TRBJ1-1, with D perhaps matching TRBD1 (5 bases). The V end lost 5 bases, the J end lost 6 bases, and 13 bases lay between the germline ends. The CDR3 spans 13 residues. Looked up from germline, CDR1 is MNHEY and CDR2 is SMNVEV (reference sequence). The CDR3 region is CASSRGPTSEAFF. CDR3 coding DNA: TGTGCCAGCAGTAGGGGCCCAACATCTGAAGCTTTCTTT.

The chain combines TRBV4-3 with TRBJ1-1; TRBD1 is a possible D gene (5 bases). Trimming removed 1 base from V and 1 base from J, with 10 bases in between. The CDR3 spans 15 residues. The germline gives CDR1 LGHNA, CDR2 YSLEER. The CDR3 coding sequence is TGCGCCAGCAGCCAAGTCTTCAGGGAGAACACTGAAGCTTTCTTT. It encodes CASSQVFRENTEAFF.

The J gene is TRBJ2-7, the V gene TRBV7-8, with 7 nucleotides matching TRBD2. Germline CDR1 and CDR2: SGHVS and FQNEAQ. This CDR3 comprises 15 residues. Trimming took 0 bases from V and 0 from J; bases not matched to a gene: 2. This CDR3 reads CASSLAGGSSYEQYF. CDR3 sequence (DNA): TGTGCCAGCAGCTTAGCGGGAGGGAGCTCCTACGAGCAGTACTTC.

The chain is built from TRBV27 and TRBJ2-1; 7 nucleotides match TRBD1. The CDR3 covers 14 residues. Germline V gene lookup returns CDR1 MNHEY and CDR2 SMNVEV (reference sequence). V was clipped by 3 bases and J by 3 bases; unmatched bases: 2. This CDR3 is CASSFGTDYNEQFF. The CDR3 bases are TGTGCCAGCAGTTTTGGGACAGACTACAATGAGCAGTTCTTC.

V usage is TRBV6-5 and J usage is TRBJ2-7; no definite D call. This CDR3 comprises 16 residues. Per the germline V gene, CDR1 is MNHEY and CDR2 is SVGAGI. Trimming took off 2 bases at V and 2 bases at J, with 16 bases between the two ends. The CDR3 coding sequence is TGTGCCAGCAGTTACAGCAGTCAGATTGGGCCCTACGAGCAGTACTTC. It specifies CASSYSSQIGPYEQYF.

The V and J genes are TRBV6-5 and TRBJ2-1; tentative D call: TRBD1 (6 bases). V was cut by 4 bases and J by 8 bases, with 21 bases left in between. Germline V lookup: CDR1 MNHEY, CDR2 SVGAGI. The CDR3 spans 16 residues. The CDR3 nucleotides read TGTGCCAGCAGTTCCCGGTCGGAGACAGGTAGCTATGAGCAGTTCTTC. It translates to CASSSRSETGSYEQFF.

In the case of this clone: At one end the junction does not follow the germline gene, possibly because of a read error. CDR3 coding DNA: TGCGCCAGCAGCTTGGGGTCTCCCCTTACAGGGACACTTTTC. This gives the protein CASSLGSPLTGTLF. The chain uses TRBV5-1 and TRBJ1-2, with D possibly matching TRBD1 (6 bases). Germline CDR1 is SGHRS and CDR2 is YFSETQ. The CDR3 is 14 amino acids.

Relative to its sample, this clone is medium-sized. V is TRBV7-9 and J is TRBJ2-3; perhaps TRBD2 as D (5 bases). Trimming pared 2 bases from V and 10 bases from J, leaving 16 bases between. Germline V gene sequence: CDR1 SEHNR, CDR2 FQNEAQ (reference sequence). CDR3 size: 14 residues. The CDR3 nucleotides read TGTGCCAGCAGCTTAAACGAGGGTACACGAGCGCAGTATTTT. Translation gives CASSLNEGTRAQYF.

The rearrangement joins TRBV5-4 to TRBJ2-3; 9 positions match TRBD2. The germline CDR1 and CDR2 sequences are SGHNT and YYREEE (reference sequence). This CDR3 spans 15 amino acids. V was clipped by 4 bases and J by 6 bases; unmatched bases: 9. In DNA form, the CDR3 reads TGTGCCAGCAGCCCGCGGGGACTAGCAACGGATACGCAGTATTTT. It encodes CASSPRGLATDTQYF.

The chain couples TRBV5-1 to TRBJ2-2; 11 nucleotides match TRBD2. The length of the CDR3 is 16 residues. V was clipped by 0 bases and J by 4 bases; unmatched bases: 2. Germline CDR1 and CDR2: SGHRS and YFSETQ. Here the CDR3 DNA reads TGCGCCAGCAGCTTGGATCTAGCGGGAGGCACCGGGGAGCTGTTTTTT. Translated, it gives CASSLDLAGGTGELFF.

The genes are TRBV7-2 and TRBJ2-2; 9 bases map to TRBD2. This CDR3 spans 17 amino acids. V was clipped by 2 bases and J by 7 bases; unmatched bases: 11. Germline V gene sequence: CDR1 SGHTA, CDR2 FQGNSA. As DNA, the CDR3 is TGTGCCAGCAGCTTATACGGGGGACTAGCCATTTTCGGGGAGCTGTTTTTT. As protein: CASSLYGGLAIFGELFF. The whole variable domain, remainder taken from reference TRBV7-2 and TRBJ2-2, is GAGVSQSPSNKVTEKGKDVELRCDPISGHTALYWYRQSLGQGLEFLIYFQGNSAPDKSGLPSDRFSAERTGGSVSTLTIQRTQQEDSAVYLCASSLYGGLAIFGELFFGEGSRLTVL.

V is TRBV5-4 and J is TRBJ2-7; possibly TRBD1 for D (6 bases). The CDR3 contains 13 residues. With 4 bases removed from V and 3 bases from J, the gap between germline ends came to 11 bases. The germline gives CDR1 SGHNT, CDR2 YYREEE (reference sequence). In DNA, the CDR3 is TGTGCCAGCAGCCGGGACATCCACTACGAGCAGTACTTC. This encodes CASSRDIHYEQYF.

The rearrangement links TRBV21-1 to TRBJ1-5. TRBV21-1 is recorded as a pseudogene. There are 16 residues in the CDR3. Here the CDR3 reads CASSKERKLSNQPQHF. Here the CDR3 DNA reads TGTGCCAGCAGCAAAGAGAGAAAACTTAGCAATCAGCCCCAGCATTTT.

V usage is TRBV25-1 and J usage is TRBJ1-6; maybe TRBD1 (6 bases). Trimming took 5 bases from V and 0 from J, leaving 11 bases between them. This CDR3 region has 16 residues. The germline V gene has CDR1 MGHDK and CDR2 SYGVNS. The CDR3 sequence: CASSTRGSSYNSPLHF. As DNA, the CDR3 is TGTGCCAGCAGTACCAGGGGAAGCTCCTATAATTCACCCCTCCACTTT.

The chain carries TRBV7-9 and TRBJ2-7; maybe TRBD2 (7 bases). Germline CDR1 reads SEHNR; CDR2 reads FQNEAQ (reference sequence). The V end lost 1 base, the J end lost 7 bases, and 17 bases lay between the germline ends. This CDR3 contains 15 residues. CDR3 in DNA: TGTGCCAGCAGCTTAGAAGGGACACAAGCGGGGGAGCAGTACTTC. As protein: CASSLEGTQAGEQYF.

This chain links TRBV20-1 with TRBJ2-5, with D perhaps TRBD2 (6 bases). Trimming took 3 bases from V and 6 from J, leaving 17 bases between them. Germline V gene data show CDR1 as DFQATT and CDR2 as SNEGSKA (reference sequence). This CDR3 has 14 amino acids. Here the CDR3 reads CSASLDYVGKTQYF. The CDR3 coding sequence is TGCAGTGCTAGTTTGGACTACGTGGGGAAGACCCAGTACTTC.

CDR3 loop: CASSQSGNYGYTF. The CDR3 nucleotides are TGCGCCAGCAGCCAATCAGGGAACTATGGCTACACCTTC. The V and J genes are TRBV4-3 and TRBJ1-2; maybe TRBD1 (5 bases). CDR3 size: 13 residues. V lost 2 bases and J lost 2, with 6 bases in between. The germline CDR1 and CDR2 sequences are LGHNA and YSLEER.

J is TRBJ1-1 and V is TRBV30; maybe TRBD1 (6 bases). Germline V gene data show CDR1 as GTSNPN and CDR2 as SVGIG (reference sequence). The V gene lost 7 bases and the J gene lost 1 base, with 19 bases spanning the gap. CDR3 length equals 15 residues. Here the CDR3 DNA reads TGTGCCTTTGTAGCGGGACAACCCTCGAACACTGAAGCTTTCTTT. As protein: CAFVAGQPSNTEAFF. The full variable domain, with the rest looked up from reference TRBV30 and TRBJ1-1, is SQTIHQWPATLVQPVGSPLSLECTVEGTSNPNLYWYRQAAGRGLQLLFYSVGIGQISSEVPQNLSASRPQDRQFILSSKKLLLSDSGFYLCAFVAGQPSNTEAFFGQGTRLTVV.

V and J are TRBV5-5 and TRBJ1-5; 10 bases agree with TRBD1. This CDR3 contains 15 residues. The V gene end was trimmed by 4 bases and the J gene end by 2 bases; junction bases not matched to a gene: 3. CDR1 is SGHKS, CDR2 YYEKEE, per germline (reference sequence). The CDR3 region has the DNA TGTGCCAGCAGCCAGACAGGGGGCGGCAATCAGCCCCAGCATTTT. Protein: CASSQTGGGNQPQHF.

This sequence joins TRBV7-3 and TRBJ1-1; TRBD1 agrees at 7 bases. This CDR3 is built from 14 residues. Germline CDR1 and CDR2: SGHTA and FQGTGA. J gave up 4 bases and V 4 bases, and 6 bases lay outside the gene matches. CDR3 region: CASSSTGWVTEAFF. The CDR3 region has the DNA TGTGCCAGCAGCTCGACAGGGTGGGTCACTGAAGCTTTCTTT.

The rearrangement joins TRBV30 to TRBJ2-7; 9 bases are shared with TRBD1. This CDR3 region has 13 residues. Germline V CDR1 and CDR2: GTSNPN, SVGIG (reference sequence). J was trimmed by 6 bases and V by 8 bases; bases with no gene match: 11. The CDR3 loop reads CAGSTGTGIEQYF. The CDR3 DNA reads TGTGCCGGCAGCACCGGGACAGGGATCGAGCAGTACTTC.